These 21 T cell receptor beta chains came from one sample sequenced in a study of OX40 agonist ivuxolimab in advanced cancers. The protocol was immunoSEQ multiplex PCR, while the TCRdb copy is restricted to in-frame clones and leaves out a portion. This sample has about 55,000 clones; approximately 83% occur once, and the top ten carry about an eighth. This specimen consisted of CD4+ or CD8+ T cells sorted from blood, obtained in a trial of the OX40 agonist ivuxolimab. All receptors come from an adult with an advanced solid tumor such as melanoma, head and neck, liver or kidney cancer.

The rearrangement joins TRBV16 to TRBJ2-7; D may be TRBD1 (6 bases). This CDR3 has 16 amino acids. In germline, CDR1 is KGHSY, CDR2 FQNENV. Trimming removed 0 bases from V and 0 bases from J, with 12 bases in between. The CDR3 spells CASSQSAGATSYEQYF. The CDR3 coding sequence is TGTGCCAGCAGCCAATCGGCAGGGGCTACCTCCTACGAGCAGTACTTC. Full variable domain (outside the CDR3, taken from reference TRBV16 and TRBJ2-7): GEEVAQTPKHLVRGEGQKAKLYCAPIKGHSYVFWYQQVLKNEFKFLISFQNENVFDETGMPKERFSAKCLPNSPCSLEIQATKLEDSAVYFCASSQSAGATSYEQYFGPGTRLTVT.

The chain combines TRBV4-1 with TRBJ1-1; tentatively, D is TRBD1 (5 bases). The length of the CDR3 is 16 residues. The V and J ends lost 0 bases and 11 bases respectively, with 22 bases between them. Germline lookup yields CDR1 MGHRA and CDR2 YSYEKL. CDR3 sequence (DNA): TGCGCCAGCAGCCAAGAGGGCTACGGGGGAGAGATGGGGGCTTTCTTT. It specifies CASSQEGYGGEMGAFF.

CDR3 bases: TGTGCCAGCAGCTTAGTAGACGGCGGAGTAGAAGCTTTCTTT. Amino acids: CASSLVDGGVEAFF. The chain links TRBV7-2 to TRBJ1-1; the D is unclear. The CDR3 spans 14 residues. CDR1 and CDR2 from the germline V gene are SGHTA and FQGNSA. V lost 1 base and J lost 8, with 14 bases in between.

The chain's CDR3 is CASSPEPSLRYGYTF. CDR3 DNA sequence: TGTGCCAGCAGCCCCGAGCCATCCCTCCGTTATGGCTACACCTTC. This rearrangement joins TRBV11-2 to TRBJ1-2; D remains unclear. Per the germline V gene, CDR1 is SGHAT and CDR2 is FQNNGV. The CDR3 runs to 15 residues. The germline V and J ends were trimmed by 5 bases and 5 bases, with 18 bases remaining between them.

The genes are TRBV28 and TRBJ2-7, with D possibly being TRBD1 or TRBD2 (6 bases each). The germline gives CDR1 MDHEN, CDR2 SYDVKM. Trimming stripped 3 bases from V and 5 bases from J, with 14 bases between. CDR3 length: 14 amino acids. The chain's CDR3 is CASSLPPGAHEQYF. The CDR3 bases are TGTGCCAGCAGTTTGCCGCCGGGGGCCCACGAGCAGTACTTC. The full variable domain, rest sourced from reference TRBV28 and TRBJ2-7, is DVKVTQSSRYLVKRTGEKVFLECVQDMDHENMFWYRQDPGLGLRLIYFSYDVKMKEKGDIPEGYSVSREKKERFSLILESASTNQTSMYLCASSLPPGAHEQYFGPGTRLTVT.

V and J are TRBV28 and TRBJ2-2, with a tentative D call TRBD1 (6 bases). The CDR3 has 15 amino acids. Germline loops: CDR1 MDHEN, CDR2 SYDVKM. V was pared by 4 bases and J by 3 bases, with 12 bases between. CDR3 protein: CASSWAGVDTGELFF. The CDR3 DNA follows: TGTGCCAGCAGTTGGGCAGGGGTCGACACCGGGGAGCTGTTTTTT.

The gene calls are TRBV6-6 and TRBJ1-5; D perhaps matches TRBD1 (5 bases). Trimming cost V 5 bases and J 5 bases, with 10 bases left between them. Germline CDR1 MNHNY, CDR2 SVGAGI (reference sequence). There are 13 residues in the CDR3. CDR3 DNA sequence: TGTGCCAGCAGTCCTCTCAGGGATCAGCCCCAGCATTTT. As protein: CASSPLRDQPQHF.

On this clone itself: A junction end diverges from the germline sequence, so it may reflect a read error. V usage is TRBV5-4 and J usage is TRBJ2-7; possibly TRBD2 for D (6 bases). Germline CDR1 is SGHNT and CDR2 is YYREEE (reference sequence). CDR3 length equals 12 residues. CDR3 loop: CASNLGGYEQYF. As DNA, the CDR3 is TGTGCCAGCAACTTGGGAGGCTACGAGCAGTACTTC.

V usage is TRBV6-4 and J usage is TRBJ2-1; D unresolved. The germline V gene encodes CDR1 MRHNA and CDR2 SNTAGT. The CDR3 loop spans 16 amino acids. Trimming cost V 2 bases and J 7 bases, with 18 bases left between them. In nucleotides, the CDR3 is TGTGCCAGCAGTGACGGGGTCCGGCCCGCTTGGAATGAGCAGTTCTTC. Encoded protein: CASSDGVRPAWNEQFF.

The rearrangement joins TRBV6-5 to TRBJ1-1, with D unclear. Trimming pared 2 bases from V and 6 bases from J, leaving 10 bases between. The CDR3 has 13 residues. Germline CDR1 reads MNHEY; CDR2 reads SVGAGI. CDR3 in DNA: TGTGCCAGCAGTTACGATACCCCTTCTGAAGCTTTCTTT. This codes for CASSYDTPSEAFF.

This chain connects TRBV29-1 to TRBJ2-1; no reliable D call. CDR3 length: 13 amino acids. Germline assignment: CDR1 SQVTM and CDR2 ANQGSEA. V gave up 6 bases and J gave up 7 bases, with 16 bases separating them. The chain's CDR3 is CSVHGRMGNEQFF. CDR3 nucleotide sequence: TGCAGCGTCCACGGCCGCATGGGAAATGAGCAGTTCTTC.

CDR3 sequence (DNA): TGTGCCAGCAGCGTAGGGGGGCGCGAGCAGTACTTC. It codes for CASSVGGREQYF. V is TRBV9 and J is TRBJ2-7; TRBD1 might be the D (6 bases). The germline V gene has CDR1 SGDLS and CDR2 YYNGEE. This CDR3 region has 12 residues. The ends were cut back, 0 bases at V and 6 bases at J, with 7 bases in the middle.

This rearrangement joins TRBV28 to TRBJ1-6; tentatively, D is TRBD1 (5 bases). The CDR3 runs 14 residues. Trimming took off 3 bases at V and 10 bases at J, with 13 bases between the two ends. Germline CDR1 MDHEN, CDR2 SYDVKM. The CDR3 DNA reads as TGTGCCAGCAGTTTTTCTCAGGGTACCTCACCCCTCCACTTT. Translating gives CASSFSQGTSPLHF.

V is TRBV9 and J is TRBJ2-3; TRBD1 or TRBD2 may be the D gene (6 bases each). Trimming left V 2 bases short and J 2 bases short, with 15 bases between. CDR1 SGDLS and CDR2 YYNGEE come from the germline V gene. CDR3 length equals 16 residues. The CDR3 loop is CASSVVGGQPTDTQYF. The CDR3 region has the DNA TGTGCCAGCAGCGTTGTGGGGGGACAACCCACAGATACGCAGTATTTT.

This chain links TRBV5-1 with TRBJ1-5, with D perhaps TRBD1 (5 bases). The germline CDR1 and CDR2 sequences are SGHRS and YFSETQ. Trimming left V 3 bases short and J 0 bases short, with 10 bases between. The CDR3 loop spans 15 amino acids. The CDR3 spells CASSWDGLSNQPQHF. The CDR3 bases are TGCGCCAGCAGCTGGGACGGGCTTAGCAATCAGCCCCAGCATTTT.

The chain couples TRBV7-9 to TRBJ1-2, with a weak D call TRBD1 (5 bases). Germline-derived CDR1 and CDR2 are SEHNR and FQNEAQ (reference sequence). This CDR3 has 14 amino acids. V dropped 2 bases and J dropped 1 base, with 8 bases sitting between them. The CDR3 coding sequence is TGTGCCAGCAGCTTATACAGGATTAACTATGGCTACACCTTC. It translates to CASSLYRINYGYTF.

This chain uses TRBV7-9 with TRBJ2-5, with 11 bases fitting TRBD2. Germline values: CDR1 SEHNR, CDR2 FQNEAQ (reference sequence). With V trimmed by 4 bases and J by 4 bases, 8 bases remained unmatched. This CDR3 is 16 amino acids long. As DNA, the CDR3 is TGTGCCAGCAGCTCCATAGCGGGGGGGCGAAGAGAGACCCAGTACTTC. Protein: CASSSIAGGRRETQYF.

Turning to this clone: It is likely a read error, because the conserved phenylalanine at the end of the CDR3 is missing. V gene TRBV19 combines with J gene TRBJ1-6; a weak D match, TRBD1 (6 bases). With 7 bases removed from V and 1 base from J, the gap between germline ends came to 11 bases. This CDR3 contains 15 residues. CDR1 LNHDA and CDR2 SQIVND come from the germline V gene (reference sequence). CDR3 loop: CASKGGSSYNSPLHL. CDR3 coding DNA: TGTGCCAGTAAGGGGGGGAGTTCCTATAATTCACCCCTCCACCTT.

The V gene is TRBV7-2, the J gene TRBJ1-1, with 10 bases lining up with TRBD1. This CDR3 region has 18 residues. Germline values: CDR1 SGHTA, CDR2 FQGNSA. The J segment lost 0 bases and the V segment lost 2 bases, leaving 9 bases of the junction unmatched. DNA for the CDR3: TGTGCCAGCAGCTTACCCCTGGACAGGGGGATATTGAACACTGAAGCTTTCTTT. Amino acid sequence: CASSLPLDRGILNTEAFF.

This clone was recorded once. This chain joins TRBV7-6 and TRBJ2-7; possibly TRBD1 for D (5 bases). Germline V lookup: CDR1 SGHVS, CDR2 FNYEAQ. The CDR3 is 13 amino acids. Trimming cost V 6 bases and J 3 bases, with 12 bases left between them. For the CDR3, the DNA is TGTGCCAGCAGTCTCGACAGTCTCTACGAGCAGTACTTC. It is translated as CASSLDSLYEQYF.

The chain links TRBV7-2 to TRBJ1-5; perhaps TRBD1 as D (5 bases). This CDR3 has 17 amino acids. V lost 8 bases to trimming and J lost 2 bases, with 22 bases between them. The V gene's germline CDR1 is SGHTA and CDR2 FQGNSA. Here the CDR3 DNA reads TGTGCCAGCGGCCCGTCAGGGTGGGGTTCCGGCAATCAGCCCCAGCATTTT. This gives the protein CASGPSGWGSGNQPQHF. The variable domain in full, completed from reference TRBV7-2 and TRBJ1-5, reads GAGVSQSPSNKVTEKGKDVELRCDPISGHTALYWYRQSLGQGLEFLIYFQGNSAPDKSGLPSDRFSAERTGGSVSTLTIQRTQQEDSAVYLCASGPSGWGSGNQPQHFGDGTRLSIL.